This TCR beta chain derives from a study of T cell changes during pregnancy in multiple sclerosis. This CDR3 comprises 17 residues. CDR1 is LGHNA and CDR2 is YNFKEQ in the germline V gene. V lost 1 base, J lost 1 base, and 2 bases stayed unmatched. Repertoires were generated with immunoSEQ multiplex PCR, while TCRdb's copy carries only in-frame clones and drops some. The table has about 69,000 clones, about 91% seen once. The source was CD4+ T cells from peripheral blood mononuclear cells, collected in the third trimester of pregnancy. V gene TRBV4-2 combines with J gene TRBJ2-5; TRBD2 aligns across 14 bases. This clonotype was obtained from a female donor in good health, enrolled as a control in a pregnancy study. CDR3 sequence reads: CASSQGTSGGSQETQYF. CDR3 DNA: TGTGCCAGCAGCCAAGGGACTAGCGGGGGGTCCCAAGAGACCCAGTACTTC.